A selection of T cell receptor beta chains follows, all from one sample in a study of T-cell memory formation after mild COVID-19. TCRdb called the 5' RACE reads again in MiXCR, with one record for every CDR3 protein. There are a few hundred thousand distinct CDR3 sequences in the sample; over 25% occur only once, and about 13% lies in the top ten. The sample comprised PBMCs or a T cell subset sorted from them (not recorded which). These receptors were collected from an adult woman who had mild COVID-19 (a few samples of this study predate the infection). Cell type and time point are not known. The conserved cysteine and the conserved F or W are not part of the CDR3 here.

ASSLGSGETQY TRBV7-9
ATSFQAGVSEQY TRBV15
ASSWRDRDTEAF TRBV5-1
SVEWTSGREQY TRBV29-1
ASSPTILAGSETQY TRBV2
ASSLHPPGCEQY TRBV12-3/TRBV12-4
ASSFQLAGGPYNEQF TRBV5-6
ASSLATRETQY TRBV7-8
ASSSGESSYEQY TRBV7-8
ASSQVWNTEAF TRBV14
ASSFSTGNSPLH TRBV9
ASSQRPEMNTGELF TRBV7-2
ASSLEVAGVGEEQY TRBV5-1
ASSPGLVNTEAF TRBV7-3
ASSFRPGLAGTPYTRY TRBV12-3/TRBV12-4
ASSAFAEQY TRBV2
ASSLQGSVQETQY TRBV7-2
ASSFARQRLSGANVLT TRBV12-3/TRBV12-4
ASTNTGWITYNEQF TRBV7-2
ASSPWAGAVYEQY TRBV7-9
ASSHLIWGISSGANVLT TRBV14
ASSLVPGGYTDTQY TRBV5-1
ASSFSPGVTEAF TRBV5-1
ASSVSSVEQF TRBV7-9
ASSADRQNTGELF TRBV11-3
ASSSRGPGDTQY TRBV4-3
ASRIGRAGEL TRBV12-3/TRBV12-4
ASRPGLSYEQY TRBV5-1
ASRQGWNEQF TRBV28